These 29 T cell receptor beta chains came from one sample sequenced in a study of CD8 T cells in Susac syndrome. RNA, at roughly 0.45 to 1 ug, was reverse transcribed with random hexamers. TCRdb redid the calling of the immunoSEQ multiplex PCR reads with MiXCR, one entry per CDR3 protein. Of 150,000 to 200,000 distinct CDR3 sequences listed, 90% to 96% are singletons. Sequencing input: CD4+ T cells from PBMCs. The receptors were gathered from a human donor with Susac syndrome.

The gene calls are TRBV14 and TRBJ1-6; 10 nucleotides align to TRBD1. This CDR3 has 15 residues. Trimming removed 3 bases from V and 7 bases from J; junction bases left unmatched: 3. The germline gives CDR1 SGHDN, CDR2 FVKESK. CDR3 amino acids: CASSQDRGKNSPLHF. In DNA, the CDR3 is TGTGCCAGCAGCCAGGACAGGGGGAAAAATTCACCCCTCCACTTT. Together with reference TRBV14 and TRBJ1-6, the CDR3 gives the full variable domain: EAGVTQFPSHSVIEKGQTVTLRCDPISGHDNLYWYRRVMGKEIKFLLHFVKESKQDESGMPNNRFLAERTGGTYSTLKVQPAELEDSGVYFCASSQDRGKNSPLHFGNGTRLTVT.

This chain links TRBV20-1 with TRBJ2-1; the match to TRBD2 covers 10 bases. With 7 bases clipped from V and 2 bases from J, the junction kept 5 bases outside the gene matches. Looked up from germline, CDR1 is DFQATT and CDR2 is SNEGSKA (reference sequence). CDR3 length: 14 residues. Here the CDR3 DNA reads TGCAGTGGAGAGAGCGGGGGGGCCTACAATGAGCAGTTCTTC. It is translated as CSGESGGAYNEQFF.

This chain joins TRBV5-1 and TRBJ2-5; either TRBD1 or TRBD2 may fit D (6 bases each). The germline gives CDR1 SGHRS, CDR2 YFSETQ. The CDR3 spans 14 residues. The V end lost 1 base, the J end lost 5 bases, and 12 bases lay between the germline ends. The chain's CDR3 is CASSLTGARETQYF. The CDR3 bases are TGCGCCAGCAGCTTGACGGGGGCGAGGGAGACCCAGTACTTC.

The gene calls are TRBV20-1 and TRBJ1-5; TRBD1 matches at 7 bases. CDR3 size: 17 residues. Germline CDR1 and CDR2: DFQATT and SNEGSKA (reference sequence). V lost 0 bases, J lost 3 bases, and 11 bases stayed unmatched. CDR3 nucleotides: TGCAGTGCTAGAGATCTTAGGGAGACAGGGAACAATCAGCCCCAGCATTTT. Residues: CSARDLRETGNNQPQHF.

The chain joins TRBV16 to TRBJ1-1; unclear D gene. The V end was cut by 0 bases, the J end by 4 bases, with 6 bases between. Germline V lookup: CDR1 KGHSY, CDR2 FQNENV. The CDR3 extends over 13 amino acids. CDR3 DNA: TGTGCCAGCAGCCAATCGCGGGGCACTGAAGCTTTCTTT. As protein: CASSQSRGTEAFF.

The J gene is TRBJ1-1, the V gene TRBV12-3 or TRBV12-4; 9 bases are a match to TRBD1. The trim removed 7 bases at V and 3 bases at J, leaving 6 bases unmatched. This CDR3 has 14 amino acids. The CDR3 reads CASNGQGFDTEAFF. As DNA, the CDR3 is TGTGCCAGCAATGGACAGGGGTTCGACACTGAAGCTTTCTTT.

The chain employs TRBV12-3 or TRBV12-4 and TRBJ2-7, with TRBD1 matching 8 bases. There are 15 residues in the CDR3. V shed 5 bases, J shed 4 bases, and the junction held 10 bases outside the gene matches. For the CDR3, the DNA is TGTGCCAGCAGTCTGGGACAGGTCCCCTTTTACGAGCAGTACTTC. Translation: CASSLGQVPFYEQYF.

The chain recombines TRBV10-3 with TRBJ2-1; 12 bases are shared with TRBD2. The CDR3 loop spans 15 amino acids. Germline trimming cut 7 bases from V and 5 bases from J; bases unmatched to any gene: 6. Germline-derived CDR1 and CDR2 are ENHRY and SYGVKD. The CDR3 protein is CAITQLAGGNNEQFF. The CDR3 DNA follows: TGTGCCATCACTCAGCTAGCGGGGGGGAACAATGAGCAGTTCTTC.

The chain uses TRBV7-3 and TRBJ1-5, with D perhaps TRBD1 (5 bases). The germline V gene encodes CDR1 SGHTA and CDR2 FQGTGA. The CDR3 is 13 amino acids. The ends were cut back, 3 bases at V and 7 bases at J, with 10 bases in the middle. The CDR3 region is CASSLGVRQPQHF. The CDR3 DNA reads TGTGCCAGCAGCTTGGGGGTCCGACAGCCCCAGCATTTT.

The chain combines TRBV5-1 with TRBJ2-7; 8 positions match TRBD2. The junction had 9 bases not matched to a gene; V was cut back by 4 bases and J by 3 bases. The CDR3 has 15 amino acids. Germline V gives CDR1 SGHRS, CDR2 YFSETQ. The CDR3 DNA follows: TGCGCCAGCAGCCGGGGGGGTGGCAGGGACTACGAGCAGTACTTC. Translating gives CASSRGGGRDYEQYF.

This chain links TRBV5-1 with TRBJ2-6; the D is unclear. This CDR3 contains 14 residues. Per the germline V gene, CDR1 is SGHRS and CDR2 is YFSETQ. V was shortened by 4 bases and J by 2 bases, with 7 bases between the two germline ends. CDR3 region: CASSDTPGANVLTF. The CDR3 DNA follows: TGCGCCAGCAGCGACACGCCTGGGGCCAACGTCCTGACTTTC.

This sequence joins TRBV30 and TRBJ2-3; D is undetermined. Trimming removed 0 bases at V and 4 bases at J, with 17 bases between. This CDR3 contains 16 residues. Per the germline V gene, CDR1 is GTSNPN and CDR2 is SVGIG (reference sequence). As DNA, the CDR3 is TGTGCCTGGAGTGTGAGGTCTATCGCTCTTGCAGATACGCAGTATTTT. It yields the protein CAWSVRSIALADTQYF.

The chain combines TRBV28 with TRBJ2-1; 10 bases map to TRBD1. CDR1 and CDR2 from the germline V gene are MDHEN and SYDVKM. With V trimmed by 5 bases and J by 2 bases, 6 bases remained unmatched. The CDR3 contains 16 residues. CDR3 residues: CASSPSGQGAYNEQFF. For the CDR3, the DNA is TGTGCCAGCAGTCCCTCTGGACAGGGGGCCTACAATGAGCAGTTCTTC.

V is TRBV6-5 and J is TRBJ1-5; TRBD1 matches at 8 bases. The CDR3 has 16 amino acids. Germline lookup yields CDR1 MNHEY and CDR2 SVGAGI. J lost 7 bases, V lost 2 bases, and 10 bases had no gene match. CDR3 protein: CASSYRGTGKDQPQHF. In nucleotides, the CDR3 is TGTGCCAGCAGTTACCGCGGGACAGGAAAAGACCAGCCCCAGCATTTT.

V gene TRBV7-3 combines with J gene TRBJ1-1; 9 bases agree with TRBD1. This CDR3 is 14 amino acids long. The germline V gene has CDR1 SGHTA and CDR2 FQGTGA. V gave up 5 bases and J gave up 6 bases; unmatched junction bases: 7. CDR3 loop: CASSARTGGSEAFF. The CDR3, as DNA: TGTGCCAGCAGCGCCAGAACAGGGGGCTCTGAAGCTTTCTTT.

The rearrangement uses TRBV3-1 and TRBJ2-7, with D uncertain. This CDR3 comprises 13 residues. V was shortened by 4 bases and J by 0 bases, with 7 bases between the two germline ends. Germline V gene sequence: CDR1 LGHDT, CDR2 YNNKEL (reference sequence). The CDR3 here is CASSPYSSYEQYF. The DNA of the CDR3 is TGTGCCAGCAGCCCATACTCCTCCTACGAGCAGTACTTC.

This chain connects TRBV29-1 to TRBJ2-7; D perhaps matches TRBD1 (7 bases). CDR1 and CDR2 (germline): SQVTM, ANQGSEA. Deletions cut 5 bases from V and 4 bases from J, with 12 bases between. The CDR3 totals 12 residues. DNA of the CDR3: TGCAGCGTTAACAGGGGACTGTACGAGCAGTACTTC. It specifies CSVNRGLYEQYF.

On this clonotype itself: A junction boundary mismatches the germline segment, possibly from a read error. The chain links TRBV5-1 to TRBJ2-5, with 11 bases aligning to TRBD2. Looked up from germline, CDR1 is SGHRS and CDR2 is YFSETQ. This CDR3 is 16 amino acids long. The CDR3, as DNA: TGTGCCAGCAGCTTAGAGGCTAGCGGGGGGCAAGAGACCCAGTACTTC. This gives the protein CASSLEASGGQETQYF.

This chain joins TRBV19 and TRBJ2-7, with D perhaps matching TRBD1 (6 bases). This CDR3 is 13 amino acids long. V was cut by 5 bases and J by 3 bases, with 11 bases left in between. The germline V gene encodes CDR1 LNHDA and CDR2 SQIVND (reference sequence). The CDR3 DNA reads TGTGCCAGTAGTCTACAGGGCTTCTACGAGCAGTACTTC. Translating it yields CASSLQGFYEQYF.

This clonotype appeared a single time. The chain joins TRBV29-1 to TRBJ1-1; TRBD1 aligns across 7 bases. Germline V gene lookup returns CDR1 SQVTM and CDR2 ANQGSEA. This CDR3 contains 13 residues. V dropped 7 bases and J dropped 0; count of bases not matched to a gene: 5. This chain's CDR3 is CSAGQSLNTEAFF. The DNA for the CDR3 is TGCAGCGCGGGACAGTCACTGAACACTGAAGCTTTCTTT.

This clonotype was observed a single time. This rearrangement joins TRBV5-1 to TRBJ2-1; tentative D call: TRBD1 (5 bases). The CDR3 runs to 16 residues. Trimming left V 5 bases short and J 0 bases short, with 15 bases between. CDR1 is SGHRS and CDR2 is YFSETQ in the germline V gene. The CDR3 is CASSRAGHPSYNEQFF. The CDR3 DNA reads TGCGCCAGCAGTCGTGCAGGGCATCCCTCCTACAATGAGCAGTTCTTC.

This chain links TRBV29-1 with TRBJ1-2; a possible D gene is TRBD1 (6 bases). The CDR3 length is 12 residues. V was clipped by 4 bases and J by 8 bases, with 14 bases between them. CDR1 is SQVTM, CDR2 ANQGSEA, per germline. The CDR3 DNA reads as TGCAGCGTTGCCGACGAGGGGGGAGGCTACACCTTC. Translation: CSVADEGGGYTF.

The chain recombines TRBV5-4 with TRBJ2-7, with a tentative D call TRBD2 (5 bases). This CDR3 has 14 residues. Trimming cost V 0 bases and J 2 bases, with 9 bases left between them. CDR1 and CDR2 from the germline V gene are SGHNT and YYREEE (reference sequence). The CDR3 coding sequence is TGTGCCAGCAGCTTGGCGGGGAACCCCTACGAGCAGTACTTC. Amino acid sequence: CASSLAGNPYEQYF.

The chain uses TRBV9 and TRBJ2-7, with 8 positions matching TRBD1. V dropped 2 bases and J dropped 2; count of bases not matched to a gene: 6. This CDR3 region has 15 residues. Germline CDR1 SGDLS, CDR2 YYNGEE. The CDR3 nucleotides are TGTGCCAGCAGCGTTGCCGGGACAGGTCCCTACGAGCAGTACTTC. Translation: CASSVAGTGPYEQYF.

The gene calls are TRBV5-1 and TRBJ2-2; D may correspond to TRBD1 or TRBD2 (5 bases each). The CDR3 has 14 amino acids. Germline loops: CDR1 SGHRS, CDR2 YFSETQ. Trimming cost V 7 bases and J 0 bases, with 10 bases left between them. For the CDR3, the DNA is TGCGCCAGCGGAGGACATTCGAACACCGGGGAGCTGTTTTTT. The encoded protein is CASGGHSNTGELFF. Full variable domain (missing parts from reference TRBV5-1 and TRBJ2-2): KAGVTQTPRYLIKTRGQQVTLSCSPISGHRSVSWYQQTPGQGLQFLFEYFSETQRNKGNFPGRFSGRQFSNSRSEMNVSTLELGDSALYLCASGGHSNTGELFFGEGSRLTVL.

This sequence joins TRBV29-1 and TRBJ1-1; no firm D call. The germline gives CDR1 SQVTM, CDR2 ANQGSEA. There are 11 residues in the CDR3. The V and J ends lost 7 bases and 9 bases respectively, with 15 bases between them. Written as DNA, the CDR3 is TGCAGCGCTGGAGGAACCAACCAAGCTTTCTTT. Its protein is CSAGGTNQAFF.

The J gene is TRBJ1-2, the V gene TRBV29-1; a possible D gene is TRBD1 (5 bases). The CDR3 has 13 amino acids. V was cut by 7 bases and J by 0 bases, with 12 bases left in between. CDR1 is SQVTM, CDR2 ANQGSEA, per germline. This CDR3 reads CSGRDGANYGYTF. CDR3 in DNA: TGCAGCGGACGGGACGGAGCTAACTATGGCTACACCTTC.

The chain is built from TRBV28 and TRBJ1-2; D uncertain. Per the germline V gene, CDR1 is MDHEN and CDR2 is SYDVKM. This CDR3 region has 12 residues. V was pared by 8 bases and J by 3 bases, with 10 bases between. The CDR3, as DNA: TGTGCCAGCGCGGCCGGGGACTATGGCTACACCTTC. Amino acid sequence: CASAAGDYGYTF.

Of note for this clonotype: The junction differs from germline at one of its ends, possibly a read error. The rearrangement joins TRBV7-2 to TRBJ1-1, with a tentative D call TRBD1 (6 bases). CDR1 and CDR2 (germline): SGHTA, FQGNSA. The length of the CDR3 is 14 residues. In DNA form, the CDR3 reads TGTGCAAGCACGCCGCCCCGGAGGGGGGCTGAAGCTTTCTTT. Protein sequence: CASTPPRRGAEAFF.